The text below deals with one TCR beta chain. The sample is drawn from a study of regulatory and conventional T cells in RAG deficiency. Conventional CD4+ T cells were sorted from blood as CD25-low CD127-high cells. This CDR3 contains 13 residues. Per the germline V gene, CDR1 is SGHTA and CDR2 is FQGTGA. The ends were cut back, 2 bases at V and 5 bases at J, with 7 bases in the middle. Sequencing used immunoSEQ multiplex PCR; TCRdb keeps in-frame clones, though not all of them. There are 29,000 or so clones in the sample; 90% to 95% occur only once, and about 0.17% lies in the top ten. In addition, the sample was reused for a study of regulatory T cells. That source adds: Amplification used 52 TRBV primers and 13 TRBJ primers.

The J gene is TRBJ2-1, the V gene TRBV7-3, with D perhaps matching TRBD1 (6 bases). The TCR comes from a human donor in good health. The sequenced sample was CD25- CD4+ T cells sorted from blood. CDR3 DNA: TGTGCCAGCAGCTTAGGACAGAACAATGAGCAGTTCTTC. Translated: CASSLGQNNEQFF.